This TCR beta chain was recorded in a study of monozygotic twins with inflammatory bowel disease. This CDR3 region has 16 residues. The germline V gene encodes CDR1 LGHDT and CDR2 YNNKEL (reference sequence). Whole-study results and caveats: Twin pairs that were concordant did not differ from discordant pairs in repertoire similarity, possibly from limited power.

Each CDR3 protein gets one entry in TCRdb, which reprocessed the 5' RACE reads and gives no DNA. The repertoire table contains around 190,000 distinct CDR3 sequences. For this clonotype: The target antigen is unknown.

Sequencing input: blood. This clonotype was sampled from a human donor with ulcerative colitis or Crohn's disease, or a healthy co-twin of an affected twin (not recorded which). The V call is TRBV3-1, the J call TRBJ2-4; TCRdb picks TRBD1, but there is no DNA to check that call. The CDR3 protein is CASSRGQVLAKNIQYF.